These 3 T cell receptor beta chains share one sample of origin, sequenced in a study of T cell changes during pregnancy in multiple sclerosis (dated by TCRdb to about 2019). Receptor amplification or capture employed the immunoSEQ multiplex PCR assay. TCRdb carries this immuneACCESS record with in-frame sequences only. Its versions omit some clonotypes, under half of them owing to an unresolved V gene in the studies checked, with the rest unexplained. The sample data list some 87,000 clones, and around nine tenths of these were observed just once. Approximately 0.2% of the sample rests with the top ten. The source was CD4+ T cells from peripheral blood mononuclear cells, collected before pregnancy. Receptors originate from a female donor with multiple sclerosis, enrolled in a pregnancy study.

The V call is TRBV2, the J call TRBJ1-1; 10 nucleotides match TRBD1. This CDR3 comprises 15 residues. The V segment lost 6 bases and the J segment 4 bases; nucleotides outside the gene matches: 8. The germline gives CDR1 SNHLY, CDR2 FYNNEI. CDR3 loop: CASSGRDRGSTEAFF. In DNA form, the CDR3 reads TGTGCCAGCAGCGGTCGGGACAGGGGTAGCACTGAAGCTTTCTTT.

This clone has more than one count but fewer than ten. The chain is built from TRBV11-2 and TRBJ1-1, with no clear D. The CDR3 covers 15 residues. From germline, CDR1 is SGHAT and CDR2 FQNNGV. Trimming cost V 6 bases and J 7 bases, with 21 bases left between them. The CDR3 nucleotides read TGTGCCAGCAGTTTGGTGGCAGGAAGGCTTCGTGAAGCTTTCTTT. Protein: CASSLVAGRLREAFF.

The chain recombines TRBV6-5 with TRBJ1-1; D not certain. The germline V gene encodes CDR1 MNHEY and CDR2 SVGAGI. The CDR3 runs to 11 residues. The ends were cut back, 0 bases at V and 11 bases at J, with 7 bases in the middle. The CDR3 loop is CASSYSGVAFF. DNA for the CDR3: TGTGCCAGCAGTTACTCCGGGGTGGCTTTCTTT.